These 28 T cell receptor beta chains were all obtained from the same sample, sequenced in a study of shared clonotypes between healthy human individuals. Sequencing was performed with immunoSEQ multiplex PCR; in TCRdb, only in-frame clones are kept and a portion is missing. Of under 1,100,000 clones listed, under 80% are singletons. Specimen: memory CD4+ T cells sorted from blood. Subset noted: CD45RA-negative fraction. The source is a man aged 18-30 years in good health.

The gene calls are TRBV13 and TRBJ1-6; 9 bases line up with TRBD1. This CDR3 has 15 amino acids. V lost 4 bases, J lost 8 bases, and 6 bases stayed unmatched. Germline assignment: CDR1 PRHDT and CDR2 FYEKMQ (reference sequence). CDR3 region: CASSSKDRGDSPLHF. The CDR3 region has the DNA TGTGCCAGCAGCTCCAAAGACAGGGGGGATTCACCCCTCCACTTT. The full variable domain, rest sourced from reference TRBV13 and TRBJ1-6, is AAGVIQSPRHLIKEKRETATLKCYPIPRHDTVYWYQQGPGQDPQFLISFYEKMQSDKGSIPDRFSAQQFSDYHSELNMSSLELGDSALYFCASSSKDRGDSPLHFGNGTRLTVT.

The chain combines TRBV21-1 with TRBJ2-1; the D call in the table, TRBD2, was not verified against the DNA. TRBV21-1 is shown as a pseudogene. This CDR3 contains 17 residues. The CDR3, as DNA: TGTGCCAGCAGCAAAGACGGCGGGAGGACCTCCTACAATGAGCAGTTCTTC. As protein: CASSKDGGRTSYNEQFF.

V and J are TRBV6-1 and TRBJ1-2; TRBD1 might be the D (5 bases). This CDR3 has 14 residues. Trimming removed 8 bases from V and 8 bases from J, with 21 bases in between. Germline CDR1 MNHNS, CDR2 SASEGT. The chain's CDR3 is CASEPGTRGLGYTF. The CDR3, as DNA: TGTGCCAGCGAACCGGGAACTCGGGGACTGGGCTACACCTTC.

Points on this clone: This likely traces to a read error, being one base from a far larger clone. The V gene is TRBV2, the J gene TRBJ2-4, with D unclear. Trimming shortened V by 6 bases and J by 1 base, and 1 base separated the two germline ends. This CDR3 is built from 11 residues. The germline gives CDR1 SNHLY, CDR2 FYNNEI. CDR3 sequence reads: CASSAKNIQYF. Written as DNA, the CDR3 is TGTGCCAGCAGCGCCAAAAACATTCAGTACTTC.

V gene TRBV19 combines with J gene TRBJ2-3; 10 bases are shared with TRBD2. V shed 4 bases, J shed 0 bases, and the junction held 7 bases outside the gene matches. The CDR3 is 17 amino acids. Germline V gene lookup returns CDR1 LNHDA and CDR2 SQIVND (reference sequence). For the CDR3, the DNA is TGTGCCAGTAGTACAGTTATAGCGGGAGGTAGCACAGATACGCAGTATTTT. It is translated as CASSTVIAGGSTDTQYF.

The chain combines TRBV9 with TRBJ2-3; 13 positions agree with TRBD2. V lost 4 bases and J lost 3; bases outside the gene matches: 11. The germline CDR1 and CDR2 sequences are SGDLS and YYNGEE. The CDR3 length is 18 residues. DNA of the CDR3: TGTGCCAGCAGCACCCGGACTAGCGGGAGAGGGGCAACAGATACGCAGTATTTT. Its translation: CASSTRTSGRGATDTQYF.

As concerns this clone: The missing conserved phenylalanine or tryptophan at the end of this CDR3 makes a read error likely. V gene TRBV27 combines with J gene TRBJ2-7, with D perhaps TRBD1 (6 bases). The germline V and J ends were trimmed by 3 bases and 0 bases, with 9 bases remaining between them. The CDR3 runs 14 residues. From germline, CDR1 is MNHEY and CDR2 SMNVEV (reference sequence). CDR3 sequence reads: CASSLQGISYEQYL. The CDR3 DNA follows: TGTGCCAGCAGTTTGCAGGGGATCTCCTACGAGCAGTACCTC.

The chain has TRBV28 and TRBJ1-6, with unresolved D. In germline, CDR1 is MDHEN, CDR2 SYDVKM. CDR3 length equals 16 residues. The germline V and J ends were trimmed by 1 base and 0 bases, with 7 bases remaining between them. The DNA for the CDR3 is TGTGCCAGCAGTTTATTGGGGAGCTCCTATAATTCACCCCTCCACTTT. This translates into CASSLLGSSYNSPLHF.

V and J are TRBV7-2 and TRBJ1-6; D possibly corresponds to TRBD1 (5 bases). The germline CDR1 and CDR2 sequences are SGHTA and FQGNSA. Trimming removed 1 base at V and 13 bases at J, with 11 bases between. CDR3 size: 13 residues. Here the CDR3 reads CASSLVYQGPLHF. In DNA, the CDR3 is TGTGCCAGCAGCTTAGTTTATCAGGGCCCCCTCCACTTT.

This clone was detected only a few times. The CDR3 is CASSDIKLGYGYTF. DNA for the CDR3: TGTGCCAGCAGCGATATAAAACTAGGCTATGGCTACACCTTC. V and J are TRBV9 and TRBJ1-2; no reliable D call. The germline CDR1 and CDR2 sequences are SGDLS and YYNGEE. This CDR3 has 14 residues. Trimming shortened V by 3 bases and J by 4 bases, and 13 bases separated the two germline ends.

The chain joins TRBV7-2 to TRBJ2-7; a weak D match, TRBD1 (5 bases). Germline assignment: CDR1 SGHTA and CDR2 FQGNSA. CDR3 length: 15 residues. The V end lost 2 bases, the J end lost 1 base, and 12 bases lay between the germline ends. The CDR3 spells CASSLLLDTSYEQYF. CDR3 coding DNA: TGTGCCAGCAGCTTATTATTGGACACATCCTACGAGCAGTACTTC.

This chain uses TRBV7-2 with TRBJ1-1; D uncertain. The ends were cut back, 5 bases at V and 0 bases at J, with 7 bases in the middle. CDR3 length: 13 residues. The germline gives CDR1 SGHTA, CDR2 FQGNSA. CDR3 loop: CASSPHMNTEAFF. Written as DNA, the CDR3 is TGTGCCAGCAGCCCGCACATGAACACTGAAGCTTTCTTT.

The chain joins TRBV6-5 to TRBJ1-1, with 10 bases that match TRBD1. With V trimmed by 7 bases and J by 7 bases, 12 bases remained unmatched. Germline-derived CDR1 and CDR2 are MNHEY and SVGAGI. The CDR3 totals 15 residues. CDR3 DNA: TGTGCCAGCAAGGCGACAGGGGGCGCTGATGGTGAAGCTTTCTTT. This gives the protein CASKATGGADGEAFF.

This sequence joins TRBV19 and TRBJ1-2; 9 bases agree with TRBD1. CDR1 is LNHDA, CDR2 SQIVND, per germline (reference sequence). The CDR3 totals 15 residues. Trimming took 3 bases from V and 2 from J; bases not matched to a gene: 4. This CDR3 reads CASSMTGGKNYGYTF. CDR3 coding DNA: TGTGCCAGTAGTATGACAGGGGGTAAGAACTATGGCTACACCTTC.

CDR3 bases: TGTGCCAGCAGCTTAAGTCCGGGACAGGGAGTGAGGGTCTATGGCTACACCTTC. Translation gives CASSLSPGQGVRVYGYTF. This rearrangement joins TRBV7-9 to TRBJ1-2; 9 nucleotides agree with TRBD1. V shed 2 bases, J shed 4 bases, and the junction held 14 bases outside the gene matches. The germline gives CDR1 SEHNR, CDR2 FQNEAQ (reference sequence). The CDR3 consists of 18 residues. The full variable domain, rest sourced from reference TRBV7-9 and TRBJ1-2, is DTGVSQNPRHKITKRGQNVTFRCDPISEHNRLYWYRQTLGQGPEFLTYFQNEAQLEKSRLLSDRFSAERPKGSFSTLEIQRTEQGDSAMYLCASSLSPGQGVRVYGYTFGSGTRLTVV.

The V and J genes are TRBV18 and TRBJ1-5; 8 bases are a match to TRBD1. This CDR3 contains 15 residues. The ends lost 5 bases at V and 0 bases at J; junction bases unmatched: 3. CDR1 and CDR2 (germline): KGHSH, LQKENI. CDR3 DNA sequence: TGTGCCAGCTCATCCGACAGGGGTAGCAATCAGCCCCAGCATTTT. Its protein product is CASSSDRGSNQPQHF.

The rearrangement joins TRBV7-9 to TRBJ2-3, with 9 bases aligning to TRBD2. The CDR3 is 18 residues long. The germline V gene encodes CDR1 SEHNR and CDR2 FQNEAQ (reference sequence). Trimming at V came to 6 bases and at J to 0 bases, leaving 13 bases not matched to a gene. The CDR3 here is CASSYSGRASTSTDTQYF. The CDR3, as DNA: TGTGCCAGCAGTTATAGCGGGAGAGCCTCCACTAGCACAGATACGCAGTATTTT.

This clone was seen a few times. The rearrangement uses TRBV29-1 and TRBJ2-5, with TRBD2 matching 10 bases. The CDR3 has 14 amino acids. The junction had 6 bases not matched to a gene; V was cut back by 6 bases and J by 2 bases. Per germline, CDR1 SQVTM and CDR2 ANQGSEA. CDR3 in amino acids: CSVSSGSGQETQYF. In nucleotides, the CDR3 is TGCAGCGTCTCTAGCGGGAGTGGGCAAGAGACCCAGTACTTC.

The CDR3 nucleotides are TGTGCCAGCTCTCCTCTCGACAGGGGGCAGATTCAGCCCCAGCATTTT. Amino acids: CASSPLDRGQIQPQHF. This chain connects TRBV18 to TRBJ1-5, with 10 bases lining up with TRBD1. With 6 bases clipped from V and 6 bases from J, the junction kept 11 bases outside the gene matches. The CDR3 length is 16 residues. Germline CDR1 KGHSH, CDR2 LQKENI.

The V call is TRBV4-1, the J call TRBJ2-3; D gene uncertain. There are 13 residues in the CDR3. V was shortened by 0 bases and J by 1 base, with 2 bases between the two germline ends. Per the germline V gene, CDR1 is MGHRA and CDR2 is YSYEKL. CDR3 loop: CASSQEGTDTQYF. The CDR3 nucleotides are TGCGCCAGCAGCCAAGAAGGCACAGATACGCAGTATTTT.

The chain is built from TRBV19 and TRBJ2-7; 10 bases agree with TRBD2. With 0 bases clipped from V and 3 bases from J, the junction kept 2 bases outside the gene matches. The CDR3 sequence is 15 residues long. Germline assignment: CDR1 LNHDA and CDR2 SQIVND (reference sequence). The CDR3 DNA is TGTGCCAGTAGTATAGAAGCGGGGGGGCTCTACGAGCAGTACTTC. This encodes CASSIEAGGLYEQYF. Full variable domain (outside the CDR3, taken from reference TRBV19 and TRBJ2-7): DGGITQSPKYLFRKEGQNVTLSCEQNLNHDAMYWYRQDPGQGLRLIYYSQIVNDFQKGDIAEGYSVSREKKESFPLTVTSAQKNPTAFYLCASSIEAGGLYEQYFGPGTRLTVT.

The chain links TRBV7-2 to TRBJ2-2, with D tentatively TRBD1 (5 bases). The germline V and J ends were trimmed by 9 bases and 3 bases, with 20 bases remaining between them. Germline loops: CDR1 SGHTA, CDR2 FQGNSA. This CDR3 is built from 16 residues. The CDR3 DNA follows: TGTGCCAGTACGAATCTTGGGCAGGGATACACCGGGGAGCTGTTTTTT. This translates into CASTNLGQGYTGELFF.

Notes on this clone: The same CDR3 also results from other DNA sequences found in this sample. The CDR3 loop reads CASSSSGGATDTQYF. In nucleotides, the CDR3 is TGTGCCAGCAGTTCTAGCGGGGGGGCAACAGATACGCAGTATTTT. The chain links TRBV28 to TRBJ2-3; TRBD2 aligns across 12 bases. The CDR3 has 15 residues. Germline assignment: CDR1 MDHEN and CDR2 SYDVKM. The junction had 2 bases not matched to a gene; V was cut back by 4 bases and J by 3 bases.

In DNA form, the CDR3 reads TGTGCCAGCAGCTTACTGGGGACGGTTGACTATGGCTACACCTTC. Translation: CASSLLGTVDYGYTF. V is TRBV7-2 and J is TRBJ1-2; D is perhaps TRBD1 (5 bases). CDR3 length: 15 residues. V shed 2 bases and J shed 3 bases, with 13 bases lying between them. Germline V gives CDR1 SGHTA, CDR2 FQGNSA.

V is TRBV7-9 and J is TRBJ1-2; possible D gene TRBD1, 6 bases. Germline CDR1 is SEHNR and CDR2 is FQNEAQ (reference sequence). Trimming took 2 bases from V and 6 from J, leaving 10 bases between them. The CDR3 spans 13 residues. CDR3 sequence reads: CASSLTGSDGYTF. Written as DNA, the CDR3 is TGTGCCAGCAGCTTAACAGGGTCGGATGGCTACACCTTC.

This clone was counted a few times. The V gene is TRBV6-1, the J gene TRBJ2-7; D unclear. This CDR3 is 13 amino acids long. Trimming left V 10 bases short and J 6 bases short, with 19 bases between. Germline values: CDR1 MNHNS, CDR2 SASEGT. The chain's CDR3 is CATIHPPTGEQYF. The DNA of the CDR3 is TGTGCCACGATACACCCCCCAACGGGCGAGCAGTACTTC.

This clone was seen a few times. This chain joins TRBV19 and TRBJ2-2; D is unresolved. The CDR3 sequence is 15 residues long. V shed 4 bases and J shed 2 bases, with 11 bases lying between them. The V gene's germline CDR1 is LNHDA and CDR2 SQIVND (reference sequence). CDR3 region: CASSTPGRNTGELFF. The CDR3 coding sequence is TGTGCCAGTAGTACCCCGGGTCGTAACACCGGGGAGCTGTTTTTT.

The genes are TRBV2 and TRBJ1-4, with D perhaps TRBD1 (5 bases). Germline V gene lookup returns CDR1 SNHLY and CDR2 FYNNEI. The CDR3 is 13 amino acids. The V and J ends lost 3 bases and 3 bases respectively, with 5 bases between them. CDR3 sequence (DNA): TGTGCCAGCAGTGACAGGGCTAATGAAAAACTGTTTTTT. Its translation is CASSDRANEKLFF.